A few counts support the clone carrying this T cell receptor beta chain. The CDR3 has 12 residues. The V gene's germline CDR1 is MNHNS and CDR2 SASEGT. Trimming took off 7 bases at V and 1 base at J, with 5 bases between the two ends. TCRdb redid the calling of the RT-PCR reads with MiXCR, one entry per CDR3 protein. Of fewer than 800,000 distinct CDR3 sequences in the sample, over 12% were seen once. This receptor was obtained from a female donor in good health, serving as a healthy control. The sequencing input was memory CD4+ T cells from blood. The chain is built from TRBV6-1 and TRBJ2-1; D remains unclear. CDR3 bases: TGTGCCAGCACCCGGTCCTACAATGAGCAGTTCTTC. Its protein is CASTRSYNEQFF.